Shown below are 14 T cell receptor beta chains from a single sample sequenced in a study of blood T cell repertoires in COVID-19. Repertoires were generated with immunoSEQ multiplex PCR, while TCRdb's copy carries only in-frame clones and drops some. The sample contains under 250,000 clones, approximately 85% of which appear only once. The sample comprised peripheral blood. All receptors come from a woman aged 45 to 65 with active or convalescent COVID-19.

V gene TRBV6-5 combines with J gene TRBJ1-6, with D possibly being TRBD1 (6 bases). The length of the CDR3 is 15 residues. Germline lookup yields CDR1 MNHEY and CDR2 SVGAGI. Trimming removed 6 bases from V and 5 bases from J, with 14 bases in between. CDR3 sequence (DNA): TGTGCCAGCAGCCGGCCAGGGGAAAATAATTCACCCCTCCACTTT. Translation: CASSRPGENNSPLHF.

This chain joins TRBV19 and TRBJ1-6; no definite D call. The germline CDR1 and CDR2 sequences are LNHDA and SQIVND (reference sequence). V lost 6 bases and J lost 0, with 24 bases in between. This CDR3 spans 20 amino acids. CDR3 nucleotide sequence: TGTGCCAGTAGCTTATATCCCGGGAGTGGCGCCAGCTCCTATAATTCACCCCTCCACTTT. Amino acid sequence: CASSLYPGSGASSYNSPLHF.

The chain carries TRBV29-1 and TRBJ1-2; 10 bases line up with TRBD1. With 7 bases clipped from V and 2 bases from J, the junction kept 4 bases outside the gene matches. The CDR3 is 13 residues long. Germline assignment: CDR1 SQVTM and CDR2 ANQGSEA. Here the CDR3 reads CSASTGGNYGYTF. The CDR3 nucleotides read TGCAGCGCCTCGACAGGGGGCAACTATGGCTACACCTTC.

The V gene is TRBV29-1, the J gene TRBJ2-7; D may be TRBD1 (5 bases). This CDR3 has 14 residues. V shed 3 bases and J shed 0 bases, with 12 bases lying between them. The germline gives CDR1 SQVTM, CDR2 ANQGSEA. CDR3 DNA: TGCAGCGTTGATAAGGGGATGGCCTCCTACGAGCAGTACTTC. It is translated as CSVDKGMASYEQYF.

The chain uses TRBV12-3 or TRBV12-4 and TRBJ2-3; no firm D call. The CDR3 is 12 residues long. Trimming shortened V by 1 base and J by 6 bases, and 5 bases separated the two germline ends. The DNA of the CDR3 is TGTGCCAGCAGTTTAGTCTCGGATACGCAGTATTTT. Translation gives CASSLVSDTQYF.

The chain carries TRBV10-3 and TRBJ2-1, with D maybe TRBD1 (5 bases). Trimming pared 9 bases from V and 10 bases from J, leaving 13 bases between. Germline V gene sequence: CDR1 ENHRY, CDR2 SYGVKD. The CDR3 has 11 amino acids. The chain's CDR3 is CAISQGREQFF. The CDR3 bases are TGTGCCATTTCCCAGGGTCGCGAGCAGTTCTTC.

This clone was recorded a few times. The V and J genes are TRBV6-4 and TRBJ2-3; TRBD1 aligns across 12 bases. The CDR3 contains 16 residues. The germline V gene encodes CDR1 MRHNA and CDR2 SNTAGT. The V gene end was trimmed by 0 bases and the J gene end by 6 bases; junction bases not matched to a gene: 4. The CDR3 region has the DNA TGTGCCAGCAGTGACTCCGGGACAGGGGGCCTGGATACGCAGTATTTT. This encodes CASSDSGTGGLDTQYF.

The rearrangement uses TRBV6-5 and TRBJ1-2, with 7 bases fitting TRBD1. The CDR3 runs 14 residues. V was pared by 5 bases and J by 4 bases, with 7 bases of the junction left unmatched. Germline assignment: CDR1 MNHEY and CDR2 SVGAGI. CDR3 sequence: CASSNIQGSYGYTF. DNA for the CDR3: TGTGCCAGCAGTAATATACAGGGGTCCTATGGCTACACCTTC.

The rearrangement joins TRBV6-1 to TRBJ1-1; maybe TRBD1 (5 bases). V lost 2 bases to trimming and J lost 6 bases, with 13 bases between them. The CDR3 has 14 residues. Germline assignment: CDR1 MNHNS and CDR2 SASEGT. The CDR3 spells CASSETGGGAEAFF. CDR3 coding DNA: TGTGCCAGCAGTGAAACGGGCGGGGGGGCTGAAGCTTTCTTT.

The rearrangement links TRBV2 to TRBJ2-7, with 7 bases fitting TRBD1. Germline values: CDR1 SNHLY, CDR2 FYNNEI. There are 15 residues in the CDR3. J lost 0 bases, V lost 4 bases, and 6 bases had no gene match. CDR3 sequence reads: CASSADRRSSYEQYF. DNA for the CDR3: TGTGCCAGCAGTGCGGACAGGAGGAGCTCCTACGAGCAGTACTTC.

The rearrangement uses TRBV5-1 and TRBJ2-5, with 9 bases aligning to TRBD1. Germline-derived CDR1 and CDR2 are SGHRS and YFSETQ. The length of the CDR3 is 14 residues. J gave up 5 bases and V 4 bases, and 6 bases lay outside the gene matches. The CDR3 DNA sequence: TGCGCCAGCAGCATGGGACAGGGCTGGGAGACCCAGTACTTC. Encoded protein: CASSMGQGWETQYF.

The chain employs TRBV18 and TRBJ1-5; D is uncertain. The germline gives CDR1 KGHSH, CDR2 LQKENI. The V end lost 0 bases, the J end lost 3 bases, and 9 bases lay between the germline ends. This CDR3 is built from 15 residues. The CDR3 protein is CASSPPSGINQPQHF. CDR3 bases: TGTGCCAGCTCACCACCATCAGGAATCAATCAGCCCCAGCATTTT. The full variable domain, with the rest looked up from reference TRBV18 and TRBJ1-5, is NAGVMQNPRHLVRRRGQEARLRCSPMKGHSHVYWYRQLPEEGLKFMVYLQKENIIDESGMPKERFSAEFPKEGPSILRIQQVVRGDSAAYFCASSPPSGINQPQHFGDGTRLSIL.

The chain links TRBV9 to TRBJ1-4, with TRBD1 matching 11 bases. This CDR3 comprises 16 residues. Germline values: CDR1 SGDLS, CDR2 YYNGEE. V trimming: 3 bases; J trimming: 7 bases; junction bases outside the gene matches: 8. CDR3 protein: CASSARGTGGTEKLFF. The DNA for the CDR3 is TGTGCCAGCAGCGCGCGGGGGACAGGGGGAACTGAAAAACTGTTTTTT. The whole variable domain, remainder taken from reference TRBV9 and TRBJ1-4, is DSGVTQTPKHLITATGQRVTLRCSPRSGDLSVYWYQQSLDQGLQFLIQYYNGEERAKGNILERFSAQQFPDLHSELNLSSLELGDSALYFCASSARGTGGTEKLFFGSGTQLSVL.

The V gene is TRBV3-1 (or the pseudogene TRBV3-2), the J gene TRBJ1-6, with 10 bases aligning to TRBD1. Germline V gene sequence: CDR1 LGHDT, CDR2 YNNKEL (reference sequence). This CDR3 comprises 16 residues. With V trimmed by 4 bases and J by 4 bases, 4 bases remained unmatched. CDR3 DNA: TGTGCCAGCAGCCGCGGACAGGGGGTATATAATTCACCCCTCCACTTT. Translation: CASSRGQGVYNSPLHF.